Following are 17 T cell receptor beta chains from one sample sequenced in a study of cytomegalovirus exposure and HLA in healthy donors. PCR employed 60 Vbeta and 13 Jbeta primers. Libraries were prepared by immunoSEQ multiplex PCR; TCRdb keeps only in-frame clonotypes and omits some of them. The table for this sample gives 100,000 to 150,000 clones. The sequencing sample was made of PBMCs. These receptor sequences come from a man aged 18-30 years in good health and CMV-seronegative.

The chain links TRBV29-1 to TRBJ2-5, with a weak D call TRBD1 (5 bases). V dropped 4 bases and J dropped 5 bases, with 11 bases sitting between them. This CDR3 region has 12 residues. Germline CDR1 SQVTM, CDR2 ANQGSEA. CDR3 residues: CSVVGADETQYF. CDR3 sequence (DNA): TGCAGCGTTGTTGGGGCTGATGAGACCCAGTACTTC.

The rearrangement links TRBV30 to TRBJ1-2, with 8 bases identical to TRBD1. Germline V CDR1 and CDR2: GTSNPN, SVGIG (reference sequence). This CDR3 contains 15 residues. The V gene end was trimmed by 5 bases and the J gene end by 8 bases; junction bases not matched to a gene: 16. The chain's CDR3 is CAWFGTGRQIGGYTF. The CDR3 coding sequence is TGTGCCTGGTTTGGGACAGGAAGACAAATAGGAGGCTACACCTTC. Based on the CDR3 plus reference TRBV30 and TRBJ1-2, the full variable domain is SQTIHQWPATLVQPVGSPLSLECTVEGTSNPNLYWYRQAAGRGLQLLFYSVGIGQISSEVPQNLSASRPQDRQFILSSKKLLLSDSGFYLCAWFGTGRQIGGYTFGSGTRLTVV.

V and J are TRBV6-5 and TRBJ2-1; D is undetermined. The CDR3 is made up of 15 amino acids. CDR1 is MNHEY and CDR2 is SVGAGI in the germline V gene. V was shortened by 1 base and J by 2 bases, with 9 bases between the two germline ends. The CDR3 loop is CASSYLPVTYNEQFF. The CDR3 DNA reads as TGTGCCAGCAGTTACTTACCGGTTACCTACAATGAGCAGTTCTTC.

The chain combines TRBV5-1 with TRBJ2-7; 9 positions agree with TRBD2. This CDR3 is built from 19 residues. After removal of 3 bases from V and 0 bases from J, the junction contained 16 bases not matched to a gene. CDR1 SGHRS and CDR2 YFSETQ come from the germline V gene. Written as DNA, the CDR3 is TGCGCCAGCAGCTCCTATCCCGGGACTAGCCGATCGAGCTCCTACGAGCAGTACTTC. This gives the protein CASSSYPGTSRSSSYEQYF.

This sequence joins TRBV4-1 and TRBJ2-7; D call uncertain. The CDR3 spans 15 residues. The V end lost 1 base, the J end lost 3 bases, and 13 bases lay between the germline ends. Germline V gene lookup returns CDR1 MGHRA and CDR2 YSYEKL. The CDR3 sequence is CASSQGSAAGYEQYF. For the CDR3, the DNA is TGCGCCAGCAGCCAAGGGTCCGCAGCAGGCTACGAGCAGTACTTC.

The rearrangement uses TRBV7-9 and TRBJ1-2; weak D call: TRBD1 (5 bases). Germline CDR1 and CDR2: SEHNR and FQNEAQ (reference sequence). This CDR3 spans 12 amino acids. CDR3 residues: CAIIDQGRGYTF. CDR3 bases: TGTGCTATCATCGACCAGGGCCGCGGCTACACCTTC.

The chain is built from TRBV15 and TRBJ1-1, with TRBD1 as a possible D gene (6 bases). The germline V gene has CDR1 LNHNV and CDR2 YYDKDF (reference sequence). The CDR3 has 15 residues. Between the trimmed V and J ends, which lost 4 bases and 1 base, there was a span of 13 bases. Here the CDR3 DNA reads TGTGCCACCAGCATTACAGGGACATCGAACACTGAAGCTTTCTTT. Protein sequence: CATSITGTSNTEAFF.

This rearrangement joins TRBV7-7 to TRBJ1-1; no definite D call. Germline assignment: CDR1 SSHAT and CDR2 FNYEAQ (reference sequence). This CDR3 has 13 residues. V was trimmed by 4 bases and J by 0 bases, leaving 6 bases between them. CDR3 coding DNA: TGTGCCAGCAGCTCGACACTGAACACTGAAGCTTTCTTT. It translates to CASSSTLNTEAFF. Full variable domain (rest looked up from reference TRBV7-7 and TRBJ1-1): GAGVSQSPRYKVTKRGQDVTLRCDPISSHATLYWYQQALGQGPEFLTYFNYEAQPDKSGLPSDRFSAERPEGSISTLTIQRTEQRDSAMYRCASSSTLNTEAFFGQGTRLTVV.

The V gene is TRBV7-2, the J gene TRBJ2-3; 8 positions match TRBD2. The CDR3 loop spans 17 amino acids. Germline V gene lookup returns CDR1 SGHTA and CDR2 FQGNSA. V lost 6 bases to trimming and J lost 1 base; unmatched junction nucleotides: 12. The DNA for the CDR3 is TGTGCCAGCAGTCCCGGGGGGGGGAGAGCCGGCACAGATACGCAGTATTTT. Translated: CASSPGGGRAGTDTQYF. Full variable domain (rest looked up from reference TRBV7-2 and TRBJ2-3): GAGVSQSPSNKVTEKGKDVELRCDPISGHTALYWYRQSLGQGLEFLIYFQGNSAPDKSGLPSDRFSAERTGGSVSTLTIQRTQQEDSAVYLCASSPGGGRAGTDTQYFGPGTRLTVL.

V and J are TRBV25-1 and TRBJ1-1; TRBD1 matches 7 bases. Germline trimming cut 5 bases from V and 3 bases from J; bases unmatched to any gene: 12. Germline loops: CDR1 MGHDK, CDR2 SYGVNS. The CDR3 runs 16 residues. DNA of the CDR3: TGTGCCAGCAGTCAACGGGAAGGGCAGGGGGACACTGAAGCTTTCTTT. Residues: CASSQREGQGDTEAFF.

The gene calls are TRBV5-4 and TRBJ2-7, with no clear D. The V end was cut by 4 bases, the J end by 6 bases, with 17 bases between. This CDR3 region has 14 residues. Germline CDR1 is SGHNT and CDR2 is YYREEE (reference sequence). CDR3 amino acids: CASSLERSDREQYF. DNA of the CDR3: TGTGCCAGCAGCCTAGAGAGGTCCGATCGCGAGCAGTACTTC.

The gene calls are TRBV7-2 and TRBJ1-2, with a tentative D call TRBD1 (5 bases). This CDR3 spans 16 amino acids. V gave up 1 base and J gave up 6 bases, with 18 bases separating them. Germline assignment: CDR1 SGHTA and CDR2 FQGNSA. In DNA, the CDR3 is TGTGCCAGCAGCTTAGTAGGCGGCAGGGCGAAAGATGGCTACACCTTC. Its translation is CASSLVGGRAKDGYTF. The full variable domain, completed using reference TRBV7-2 and TRBJ1-2, is GAGVSQSPSNKVTEKGKDVELRCDPISGHTALYWYRQSLGQGLEFLIYFQGNSAPDKSGLPSDRFSAERTGGSVSTLTIQRTQQEDSAVYLCASSLVGGRAKDGYTFGSGTRLTVV.

The genes are TRBV4-1 and TRBJ1-5; 8 nucleotides match TRBD1. The CDR3 has 15 residues. Trimming took 3 bases from V and 4 from J; bases not matched to a gene: 5. Germline assignment: CDR1 MGHRA and CDR2 YSYEKL. The CDR3 reads CASSHTDRGNQPQHF. The DNA of the CDR3 is TGCGCCAGCAGCCACACTGACAGGGGTAATCAGCCCCAGCATTTT.

This chain uses TRBV7-9 with TRBJ1-1, with D unresolved. Trimming took 3 bases from V and 0 from J, leaving 11 bases between them. Per the germline V gene, CDR1 is SEHNR and CDR2 is FQNEAQ (reference sequence). The CDR3 covers 15 residues. In DNA form, the CDR3 reads TGTGCCAGCAGCTTGAGGACTGAGCTGAACACTGAAGCTTTCTTT. The encoded protein is CASSLRTELNTEAFF.

V and J are TRBV28 and TRBJ2-6; 8 bases fit TRBD2. This CDR3 is 14 amino acids long. The trim removed 2 bases at V and 11 bases at J, leaving 5 bases unmatched. In germline, CDR1 is MDHEN, CDR2 SYDVKM. Here the CDR3 DNA reads TGTGCCAGCAGTTTAGGCGGGACTAGAGACGTCCTGACTTTC. It specifies CASSLGGTRDVLTF.

This chain joins TRBV19 and TRBJ1-5, with 7 bases identical to TRBD1. Germline CDR1 is LNHDA and CDR2 is SQIVND (reference sequence). The CDR3 loop spans 17 amino acids. The J segment lost 4 bases and the V segment lost 5 bases, leaving 14 bases of the junction unmatched. CDR3 residues: CASSVRQGSLRNQPQHF. The CDR3 DNA follows: TGTGCCAGTAGTGTTAGACAGGGTAGTTTAAGAAATCAGCCCCAGCATTTT. Based on the CDR3 plus reference TRBV19 and TRBJ1-5, the full variable domain is DGGITQSPKYLFRKEGQNVTLSCEQNLNHDAMYWYRQDPGQGLRLIYYSQIVNDFQKGDIAEGYSVSREKKESFPLTVTSAQKNPTAFYLCASSVRQGSLRNQPQHFGDGTRLSIL.

The rearrangement joins TRBV5-1 to TRBJ1-1; tentative D call: TRBD1 (6 bases). CDR1 SGHRS and CDR2 YFSETQ come from the germline V gene. This CDR3 has 15 amino acids. Trimming stripped 1 base from V and 0 bases from J, with 10 bases between. The CDR3 region has the DNA TGCGCCAGCAGCTTGATACAGGGTATGAACACTGAAGCTTTCTTT. This gives the protein CASSLIQGMNTEAFF.